Shown below are 3 T cell receptor beta chains from a single sample sequenced in a study of cytomegalovirus exposure and HLA in healthy donors. PCR was performed using 60 Vbeta and 13 Jbeta primers. Produced via immunoSEQ multiplex PCR; TCRdb's table is partial and in-frame only. The sample includes about 160,000 clones. Sequencing input: PBMCs. Receptor source: a woman aged 55 to 70 in good health and CMV-seronegative.

The genes are TRBV6-5 and TRBJ1-5, with D perhaps matching TRBD1 (5 bases). This CDR3 spans 14 amino acids. CDR1 is MNHEY, CDR2 SVGAGI, per germline. Trimming removed 11 bases from V and 4 bases from J, with 18 bases in between. CDR3 bases: TGTGCCGCTAAGCGCTCGGGGGTGAATCAGCCCCAGCATTTT. Translation gives CAAKRSGVNQPQHF.

The genes are TRBV23-1 and TRBJ1-4; D might be TRBD1 (6 bases). TRBV23-1 is designated an ORF whose function remains uncertain. V dropped 3 bases and J dropped 4 bases, with 12 bases sitting between them. CDR3 length: 15 residues. The chain's CDR3 is CASSHARDNNEKLFF. CDR3 DNA sequence: TGCGCCAGCAGTCACGCCCGGGACAATAATGAAAAACTGTTTTTT.

The chain uses TRBV5-6 and TRBJ2-2; D gene ambiguous. CDR1 and CDR2 (germline): SGHDT, YYEEEE. This CDR3 region has 16 residues. The ends were cut back, 0 bases at V and 5 bases at J, with 14 bases in the middle. The CDR3 DNA reads TGTGCCAGCAGCTTGGAAGCCAGATTCGGGACCGGGGAGCTGTTTTTT. It yields the protein CASSLEARFGTGELFF.